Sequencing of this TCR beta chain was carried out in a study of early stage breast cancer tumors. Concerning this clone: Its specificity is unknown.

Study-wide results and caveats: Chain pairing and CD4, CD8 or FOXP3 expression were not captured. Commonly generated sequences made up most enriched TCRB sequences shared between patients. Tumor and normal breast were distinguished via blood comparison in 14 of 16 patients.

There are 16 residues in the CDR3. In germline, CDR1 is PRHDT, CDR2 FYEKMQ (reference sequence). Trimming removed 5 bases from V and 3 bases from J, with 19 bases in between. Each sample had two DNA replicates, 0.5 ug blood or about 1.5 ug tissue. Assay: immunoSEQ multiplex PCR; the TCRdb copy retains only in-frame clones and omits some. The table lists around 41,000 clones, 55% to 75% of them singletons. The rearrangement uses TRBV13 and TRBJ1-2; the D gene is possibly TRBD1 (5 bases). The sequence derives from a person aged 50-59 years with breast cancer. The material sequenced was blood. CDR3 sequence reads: CASSPRGGGEDYGYTF. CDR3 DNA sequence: TGTGCCAGCAGCCCACGCGGGGGGGGAGAGGACTATGGCTACACCTTC.